These 15 T cell receptor beta chains were all obtained from the same sample, sequenced in a study of type 1 and type 2 diabetes patients. Genomic DNA was the PCR template. Multiplex PCR with 30 forward and 13 reverse primers amplified the TCR beta CDR3. TCRdb reanalysed the multiplex PCR reads using MiXCR and keeps one entry per CDR3 protein. Here the sample spans 250,000 or so distinct CDR3 sequences, over 45% being singletons. Sequencing used peripheral blood mononuclear cells (PBMCs). Every receptor here comes from a young man with type 2 diabetes.

This clonotype was counted a few times. The chain joins TRBV10-1 to TRBJ2-1; 13 nucleotides match TRBD2. The CDR3 sequence is 15 residues long. The V and J ends lost 2 bases and 9 bases, in that order; junction bases with no gene match: 4. The germline CDR1 and CDR2 sequences are WNHNN and SYGVQD (reference sequence). The CDR3 DNA reads as TGCGCCAGCAGTGAGGGACTAGCGGGAGTACGTGAGCAGTTCTTC. It encodes CASSEGLAGVREQFF.

The chain employs TRBV20-1 and TRBJ2-5; D gene ambiguous. The J call may not be correct, given that the DNA end is closer to TRBJ2-1. This CDR3 is 11 amino acids long. Germline CDR1 and CDR2: DFQATT and SNEGSKA (reference sequence). The CDR3 bases are TGCAGTGCTGGGATATACAATGAGCAGTTCTTC. It codes for CSAGIYNEQFF.

The chain employs TRBV5-4 and TRBJ2-1, with 10 bases fitting TRBD2. The germline V gene has CDR1 SGHNT and CDR2 YYREEE (reference sequence). The CDR3 length is 15 residues. Trimming cost V 0 bases and J 10 bases; bases outside gene matches: 7. The CDR3 DNA reads as TGTGCCAGCAGCTTGGGGAGCGGGGGGGCAAACGAGCAGTTCTTC. Translating gives CASSLGSGGANEQFF.

This chain uses TRBV7-3 with TRBJ1-2; D remains ambiguous. The CDR3 sequence is 14 residues long. Germline CDR1 and CDR2: SGHTA and FQGTGA. Trimming pared 3 bases from V and 5 bases from J, leaving 13 bases between. The CDR3 protein is CASSFTAEGYGYTF. DNA for the CDR3: TGTGCCAGCAGCTTTACGGCAGAAGGGTATGGCTACACCTTC.

V is TRBV20-1 and J is TRBJ2-1; perhaps TRBD1 as D (6 bases). Germline-derived CDR1 and CDR2 are DFQATT and SNEGSKA (reference sequence). The CDR3 has 14 residues. V gave up 4 bases and J gave up 8 bases, with 18 bases separating them. This CDR3 reads CSATKGVRPDEQFF. In DNA form, the CDR3 reads TGCAGTGCTACGAAGGGGGTCCGACCGGATGAGCAGTTCTTC.

Many counts were recorded for this clonotype. The CDR3, as DNA: TGTGCCAGCAGCTTAGCTCCCTCCATGAACACTGAAGCTTTCTTT. Protein: CASSLAPSMNTEAFF. V gene TRBV7-2 combines with J gene TRBJ1-1; no firm D call. The CDR3 extends over 15 amino acids. CDR1 and CDR2 (germline): SGHTA, FQGNSA. Trimming took 0 bases from V and 0 from J, leaving 8 bases between them.

In this sample, this clonotype turned up a few times. The rearrangement uses TRBV27 and TRBJ2-2, with D tentatively TRBD1 or TRBD2 (5 bases each). V was trimmed by 3 bases and J by 6 bases, leaving 8 bases between them. The germline V gene encodes CDR1 MNHEY and CDR2 SMNVEV (reference sequence). The CDR3 has 13 residues. CDR3 protein: CASSFGGAGELFF. CDR3 nucleotide sequence: TGTGCCAGCAGTTTTGGGGGAGCCGGGGAGCTGTTTTTT.

This clonotype was seen a handful of times. The chain links TRBV20-1 to TRBJ2-3, with 13 bases identical to TRBD2. Germline trimming cut 1 base from V and 3 bases from J; bases unmatched to any gene: 7. Germline loops: CDR1 DFQATT, CDR2 SNEGSKA (reference sequence). The CDR3 extends over 17 amino acids. The CDR3 DNA is TGCAGTGCTAGAGCTCCTGGACTAGCGGGAGAGACAGATACGCAGTATTTT. This codes for CSARAPGLAGETDTQYF.

The J gene is TRBJ2-1, the V gene TRBV6-5; no reliable D call. Trimming took 5 bases from V and 12 from J, leaving 14 bases between them. From germline, CDR1 is MNHEY and CDR2 SVGAGI. The CDR3 has 12 residues. The CDR3 protein is CASSKLSLGQFF. In DNA form, the CDR3 reads TGTGCCAGCAGTAAGCTAAGCCTGGGGCAGTTCTTC.

This clonotype was observed a handful of times. The chain has TRBV19 and TRBJ1-1; D is possibly TRBD1 (6 bases). Per the germline V gene, CDR1 is LNHDA and CDR2 is SQIVND (reference sequence). This CDR3 is 14 amino acids long. Trimming took 7 bases from V and 1 from J, leaving 13 bases between them. CDR3 amino acids: CASTTGTKNTEAFF. In nucleotides, the CDR3 is TGTGCCAGTACCACCGGGACAAAGAACACTGAAGCTTTCTTT.

This sequence joins TRBV13 and TRBJ2-7; the D is unclear. The V and J ends lost 10 bases and 1 base respectively, with 17 bases between them. The CDR3 totals 14 residues. Germline values: CDR1 PRHDT, CDR2 FYEKMQ (reference sequence). Written as DNA, the CDR3 is TGTGCCATCAGTGAGTCTGGGCGATCCTACGAGCAGTACTTC. As protein: CAISESGRSYEQYF.

This chain links TRBV25-1 with TRBJ1-2; tentative D call: TRBD1 (6 bases). Trimming cost V 10 bases and J 2 bases, with 11 bases left between them. This CDR3 contains 12 residues. Germline V gives CDR1 MGHDK, CDR2 SYGVNS. As DNA, the CDR3 is TGTGCCACCAAACAGGGAAACTATGGCTACACCTTC. Translation gives CATKQGNYGYTF.

With respect to this clonotype: At one end, the junction sequence differs from germline, possibly due to a read error. V usage is TRBV10-3 and J usage is TRBJ2-1, with D possibly TRBD1 on 6 matching bases. The germline CDR1 and CDR2 sequences are ENHRY and SYGVKD. This CDR3 region has 15 residues. CDR3 DNA sequence: TGTGCCAGCAGTTGGGGGCCGGGACGGTACAATGAGCAGTTCTTC. This sequence encodes CASSWGPGRYNEQFF.

The genes are TRBV25-1 and TRBJ1-6, with D perhaps matching TRBD1 (6 bases). Per germline, CDR1 MGHDK and CDR2 SYGVNS. This CDR3 is built from 16 residues. The ends were cut back, 3 bases at V and 8 bases at J, with 17 bases in the middle. As DNA, the CDR3 is TGTGCCAGCAGTGAGGAGGGGGGGCGAGGGGATTCACCCCTCCACTTT. Translation: CASSEEGGRGDSPLHF.

This chain links TRBV29-1 with TRBJ2-5; possible D gene TRBD1, 6 bases. Trimming left V 6 bases short and J 5 bases short, with 16 bases between. The germline gives CDR1 SQVTM, CDR2 ANQGSEA. The CDR3 spans 13 residues. In DNA, the CDR3 is TGCAGCGTGGACAACAGGGTGGGGGAGACCCAGTACTTC. It translates to CSVDNRVGETQYF.